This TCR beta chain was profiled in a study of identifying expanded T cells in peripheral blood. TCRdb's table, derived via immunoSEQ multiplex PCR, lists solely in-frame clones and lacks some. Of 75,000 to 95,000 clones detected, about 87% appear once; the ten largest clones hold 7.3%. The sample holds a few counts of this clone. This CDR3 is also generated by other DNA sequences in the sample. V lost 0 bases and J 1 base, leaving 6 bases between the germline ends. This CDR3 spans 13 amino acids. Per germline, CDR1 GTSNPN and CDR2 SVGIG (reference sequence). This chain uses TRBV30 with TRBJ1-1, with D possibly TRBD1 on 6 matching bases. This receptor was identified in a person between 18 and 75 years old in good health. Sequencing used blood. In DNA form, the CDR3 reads TGTGCCTGGAGTGTACAGGGGAACACTGAAGCTTTCTTT. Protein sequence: CAWSVQGNTEAFF.